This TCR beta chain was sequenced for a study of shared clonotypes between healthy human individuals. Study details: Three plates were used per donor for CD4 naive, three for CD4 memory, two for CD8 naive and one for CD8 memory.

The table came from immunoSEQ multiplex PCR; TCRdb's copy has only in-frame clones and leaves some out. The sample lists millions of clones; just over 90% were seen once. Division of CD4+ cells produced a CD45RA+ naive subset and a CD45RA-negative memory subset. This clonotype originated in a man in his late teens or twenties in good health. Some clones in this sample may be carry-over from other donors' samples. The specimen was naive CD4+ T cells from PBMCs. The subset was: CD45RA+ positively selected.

CDR3 DNA sequence: TGTGCCAGCAGTCGGCAGCAAAACACCGGGGAGCTGTTTTTT. It specifies CASSRQQNTGELFF. V is TRBV7-3 and J is TRBJ2-2, with D unresolved. Trimming cost V 6 bases and J 2 bases, with 10 bases left between them. Germline V CDR1 and CDR2: SGHTA, FQGTGA. The CDR3 is 14 residues long.